The 21 T cell receptor beta chains in this list originate from one sample, sequenced in a study of tumor-infiltrating lymphocytes in primary liver carcinoma. Starting material of 400 to 600 ng total RNA yielded TCR beta cDNA via a constant-region primer. Amplification in three nested multiplex PCR rounds with slightly modified ARM-PCR gave rise to TCR beta libraries. The first two PCR rounds, roughly 9 cycles each, used TRBV1-TRBV30 forward primers and a C-beta reverse primer. A single record per CDR3 protein comes from TCRdb applying MiXCR to the multiplex PCR reads. Counted here are fewer than 350,000 distinct CDR3 sequences, 55% to 65% occurring once; the ten biggest clones make up roughly 9%. Both blood RNA, taken from unsorted whole blood, and germline DNA were extracted. What was sequenced was peripheral blood. Receptors were obtained from a man aged 35-49 years with primary liver carcinoma and hepatitis B virus infection.

In this sample, this clonotype turned up many times. V and J are TRBV11-2 and TRBJ2-5; the match to TRBD1 covers 7 bases. V lost 4 bases and J lost 1; bases outside the gene matches: 3. CDR1 and CDR2 (germline): SGHAT, FQNNGV. There are 14 residues in the CDR3. The DNA of the CDR3 is TGTGCCAGCAGCTCGGGACAGCCCCAAGAGACCCAGTACTTC. This gives the protein CASSSGQPQETQYF.

Concerning this clonotype itself: A much larger clone lies one base from this, so it may be a read error. The V and J genes are TRBV6-5 and TRBJ1-3, with a tentative D call TRBD1 (6 bases). Per germline, CDR1 MNHEY and CDR2 SVGAGI. This CDR3 is built from 11 residues. CDR3 loop: CASTQGSTIYF. The CDR3 DNA reads as TGTGCCAGCACACAGGGAAGCACCATATATTTT.

Comments on this clonotype: A much bigger clone sits one base away, suggesting this may be a read error. The CDR3 does not end in the conserved phenylalanine or tryptophan, so this is likely a read error. The chain links TRBV6-2 or TRBV6-3 to TRBJ2-7, with D hard to call. The germline V and J ends were trimmed by 0 bases and 5 bases, with 5 bases remaining between them. CDR1 is MNHEY, CDR2 SVGEGT, per germline. This CDR3 comprises 12 residues. CDR3 in DNA: TGTGCCAGCAGTTACTCGCCAGACGAGCAGTACTAC. Translation: CASSYSPDEQYY.

This clonotype came up a few times. CDR3 nucleotides: TGTGCCAGCAGCTTAGGGGACCTCGGGGAGACCCAGTACTTC. Amino acids: CASSLGDLGETQYF. The chain combines TRBV11-2 with TRBJ2-5, with D perhaps matching TRBD1 or TRBD2 (5 bases each). Germline V gives CDR1 SGHAT, CDR2 FQNNGV. Between the trimmed V and J ends, which lost 1 base and 5 bases, there was a span of 11 bases. The CDR3 consists of 14 residues.

Details on this clonotype: A much larger clonotype is one base distant, so this may be a read error. The chain couples TRBV6-2 or TRBV6-3 to TRBJ1-1; D is uncertain. This CDR3 is 15 amino acids long. V lost 8 bases, J lost 0 bases, and 16 bases lay in between. The germline CDR1 and CDR2 sequences are MNHEY and SVGEGT. The CDR3 DNA reads TGTGCCAGCGGTAGGGCCGACTCACTGAACACTGAAGCTTTCTTT. Translating gives CASGRADSLNTEAFF.

In the case of this clonotype: This may stem from a read error, because a much larger clone lies one nucleotide away. The gene calls are TRBV4-3 and TRBJ2-1; TRBD2 might be the D (6 bases). The CDR3 runs 14 residues. Germline-derived CDR1 and CDR2 are LGHNA and YSLEER. Trimming stripped 0 bases from V and 9 bases from J, with 12 bases between. The CDR3 sequence is CASSQDGGVSEQFF. The CDR3 region has the DNA TGCGCCAGCAGCCAAGATGGCGGGGTCAGTGAGCAGTTCTTC.

The count of this clonotype is one. The conserved phenylalanine or tryptophan is not found at the CDR3 terminus, so this likely reflects a read error. This sequence joins TRBV29-1 and TRBJ2-5; TRBD2 agrees at 8 bases. CDR1 is SQVTM, CDR2 ANQGSEA, per germline. The CDR3 covers 15 residues. This CDR3 reads CSIEVGTRWRETQYL. DNA of the CDR3: TGCAGCATTGAAGTTGGGACTAGATGGAGAGAGACCCAGTACTTA.

Concerning this clonotype: The conserved closing phenylalanine or tryptophan is absent in this CDR3, likely reflecting a read error. V and J are TRBV11-1 and TRBJ2-4; D call uncertain. CDR3 length: 11 residues. Germline CDR1 SGHAT, CDR2 FQDESV (reference sequence). Written as DNA, the CDR3 is TGTGCCTGCAGCTTTGGAAACATTCAGTACCTC. Translated, it gives CACSFGNIQYL.

The rearrangement joins TRBV5-1 to TRBJ2-5, with unresolved D. This CDR3 comprises 15 residues. Deletions cut 0 bases from V and 3 bases from J, with 12 bases between. Germline CDR1 and CDR2: SGHRS and YFSETQ. The DNA of the CDR3 is TGCGCCAGCAGCTTGGCGGCGTCAGGAGAAGAGACCCAGTACTTC. Encoded protein: CASSLAASGEETQYF.

This clonotype has just a few counts. The CDR3 DNA is TGTGCCAGCAGACTCGGGGGGGGGTTGGATGAGCAGTTCTTC. This sequence encodes CASRLGGGLDEQFF. The chain uses TRBV7-8 and TRBJ2-1; 8 bases align to TRBD2. The CDR3 loop spans 14 amino acids. The V gene's germline CDR1 is SGHVS and CDR2 FQNEAQ. The J segment lost 8 bases and the V segment lost 6 bases, leaving 9 bases of the junction unmatched.

This chain links TRBV28 with TRBJ1-4; a weak D match, TRBD1 (6 bases). The V and J ends lost 4 bases and 5 bases respectively, with 14 bases between them. The CDR3 has 15 amino acids. Germline V CDR1 and CDR2: MDHEN, SYDVKM. CDR3 nucleotides: TGTGCCAGCAGTTCCCGGGACACCGGGAATGAAAAACTGTTTTTT. Translation gives CASSSRDTGNEKLFF.

As to this clonotype: The junction shows a germline mismatch at one end, possibly a read error. V and J are TRBV11-3 and TRBJ2-2, with D maybe TRBD2 (6 bases). This CDR3 has 13 residues. CDR1 is SGHNT and CDR2 is YENEEA in the germline V gene. CDR3 sequence reads: CASNLGYTGGLFF. The CDR3 bases are TGTGCCAGCAACTTGGGTTACACCGGGGGGCTGTTTTTT. Drawing the rest from reference TRBV11-3 and TRBJ2-2, the complete variable domain is EAGVVQSPRYKIIEKKQPVAFWCNPISGHNTLYWYLQNLGQGPELLIRYENEEAVDDSQLPKDRFSAERLKGVDSTLKIQPAELGDSAVYLCASNLGYTGGLFFGEGSRLTVL.

Comments on this clonotype: A much larger clone sits a single nucleotide away, making a read error possible. The CDR3 end shows no conserved phenylalanine or tryptophan, and so a read error is likely. The V gene is TRBV6-6, the J gene TRBJ1-1, with TRBD1 matching 9 bases. The CDR3 totals 13 residues. The V gene's germline CDR1 is MNHNY and CDR2 SVGAGI (reference sequence). V lost 4 bases and J lost 5; bases outside the gene matches: 2. The CDR3 nucleotides are TGTGCCAGCAGTTGGACAGGGGAGACTGAAGCTTTCTTA. Encoded protein: CASSWTGETEAFL.

Notes on this clonotype: Germline and junction disagree at one end, which may indicate a read error. The V call is TRBV6-1, the J call TRBJ2-7, with 12 bases matching TRBD2. This CDR3 has 14 amino acids. Germline loops: CDR1 MNHNS, CDR2 SASEGT. CDR3 in DNA: TGTGTCAGCAGAACTAGCGGGAGGAGGGACGAGCAGTACTTC. It encodes CVSRTSGRRDEQYF.

A remark on this clonotype: Compared with germline, one end of the junction differs, possibly owing to a read error. The chain employs TRBV4-2 and TRBJ1-1; TRBD1 is a possible D gene (5 bases). This CDR3 region has 16 residues. Germline V gene data show CDR1 as LGHNA and CDR2 as YNFKEQ. For the CDR3, the DNA is TGTGCCAGTAGCCAAGATGGGAGGACACTGGACACTGAAGCTTTCTTT. Translated: CASSQDGRTLDTEAFF.

Turning to this clonotype: The junction departs from germline at one end; a sequencing error may be responsible. CDR3 loop: CASSYSEETQCF. For the CDR3, the DNA is TGTGCCAGCAGTTACTCGGAGGAGACCCAGTGCTTC. The chain joins TRBV6-2 or TRBV6-3 to TRBJ2-5, with D perhaps TRBD2 (5 bases). Per germline, CDR1 MNHEY and CDR2 SVGEGT. There are 12 residues in the CDR3.

With regard to this clonotype: A single base separates this from a much larger clone, so it may be a read error. The chain links TRBV12-3 or TRBV12-4 to TRBJ2-7; possibly TRBD1 for D (6 bases). Trimming stripped 4 bases from V and 6 bases from J, with 13 bases between. The CDR3 runs 13 residues. CDR3 residues: CASSSGHGGEQYF. CDR3 bases: TGTGCCAGCAGTTCGGGACATGGGGGCGAGCAGTACTTC.

About this clonotype itself: This may stem from a read error, because a much larger clone lies one nucleotide away. The chain combines TRBV6-6 with TRBJ2-1; D is perhaps TRBD2 (5 bases). Trimming shortened V by 7 bases and J by 7 bases, and 17 bases separated the two germline ends. CDR1 and CDR2 from the germline V gene are MNHNY and SVGAGI (reference sequence). CDR3 length equals 14 residues. CDR3 in DNA: TGTGCCAGCATCCACACAGCGGTGGTTAATGAGCAGTTCTTC. Its protein is CASIHTAVVNEQFF.

The gene calls are TRBV10-2 and TRBJ1-1, with D unclear. CDR3 length: 11 residues. The V and J ends lost 3 bases and 8 bases respectively, with 7 bases between them. From germline, CDR1 is WSHSY and CDR2 SAAADI. CDR3 amino acids: CASSEGHEAFF. The CDR3 region has the DNA TGCGCCAGCAGTGAAGGGCACGAAGCTTTCTTT.

The rearrangement uses TRBV28 and TRBJ1-2; TRBD1 matches 7 bases. CDR3 length: 12 residues. CDR1 is MDHEN, CDR2 SYDVKM, per germline. V dropped 6 bases and J dropped 7; count of bases not matched to a gene: 5. The CDR3 DNA reads as TGTGCCAGCAGCGAGGGGGCGCTTGGCTACACCTTC. This sequence encodes CASSEGALGYTF.

To note about this clonotype: Possible read error: a much larger clone is one base away. Since the CDR3 does not end with the conserved phenylalanine or tryptophan, this likely comes from a read error. This chain links TRBV28 with TRBJ2-7; D might be TRBD2 (5 bases). Germline CDR1 MDHEN, CDR2 SYDVKM. CDR3 length: 13 amino acids. The V end was cut by 7 bases, the J end by 4 bases, with 14 bases between. As DNA, the CDR3 is TGTGCCAGCACCCGTCCCCCGGGATACGAGCAGTACTTA. Translating it yields CASTRPPGYEQYL.